The 29 T cell receptor beta chains in this list originate from one sample, sequenced in a study of T-cell memory formation after mild COVID-19 (dated by TCRdb to the early 2020s). The protocol used for the library was 5' RACE. The sequencing machine was an Illumina NovaSeq 6000. TCRdb passed the public sequencing reads through fastp at Q25 and MiXCR, retaining productive beta sequences. Identical CDR3 protein sequences are pooled into one entry, listed with their most common genes and DNA. The sample yields about 290,000 distinct CDR3 sequences; 15% to 20% were counted once. The ten largest clones add up to over 20% of the sample. Sequencing used PBMCs or a T cell subset sorted from them (not recorded which). These TCRs come from a man between 18 and 29 years old who had mild COVID-19 (a few samples of this study predate the infection). The sample titles of this study are shuffled in the database, so cell type and time point are left out; the donor was told from shared clones.

Many counts were recorded for this clonotype. CDR3 coding DNA: TGTGCCAGCAGTTCCGGATTGAACACTGAAGCTTTCTTT. This gives the protein CASSSGLNTEAFF. The V call is TRBV27, the J call TRBJ1-1; D is unresolved. The CDR3 spans 13 residues. In germline, CDR1 is MNHEY, CDR2 SMNVEV (reference sequence). V was pared by 4 bases and J by 0 bases, with 6 bases between.

This clonotype was seen a few times. This chain connects TRBV29-1 to TRBJ2-1; D is perhaps TRBD1 (7 bases). Trimming left V 2 bases short and J 6 bases short, with 14 bases between. CDR1 is SQVTM, CDR2 ANQGSEA, per germline. The CDR3 contains 14 residues. The DNA of the CDR3 is TGCAGCGTTGAAAGGGGGGCAGGGGGCAATGAGCAGTTCTTC. Translating gives CSVERGAGGNEQFF.

The chain joins TRBV18 to TRBJ2-7; 8 bases align to TRBD1. Germline CDR1 is KGHSH and CDR2 is LQKENI. This CDR3 contains 14 residues. Trimming removed 2 bases from V and 2 bases from J; junction bases left unmatched: 2. The CDR3 DNA reads TGTGCCAGCTCACCAAGACAGGGGACCTACGAGCAGTACGTC. Protein sequence: CASSPRQGTYEQYV.

This clonotype was seen a few times. The V and J genes are TRBV11-2 and TRBJ1-4; D not resolved. CDR1 is SGHAT and CDR2 is FQNNGV in the germline V gene. There are 16 residues in the CDR3. Trimming shortened V by 3 bases and J by 0 bases, and 11 bases separated the two germline ends. The CDR3 loop reads CASSFGRFATNEKLFF. CDR3 DNA sequence: TGTGCCAGCAGCTTCGGACGGTTTGCAACTAATGAAAAACTGTTTTTT.

The gene calls are TRBV7-9 and TRBJ2-4; possibly TRBD1 or TRBD2 for D (5 bases each). Deletions cut 5 bases from V and 3 bases from J, with 11 bases between. The length of the CDR3 is 14 residues. Germline V gives CDR1 SEHNR, CDR2 FQNEAQ (reference sequence). CDR3 amino acids: CASSRDGGKNIQYF. The CDR3 nucleotides read TGTGCCAGCAGCCGGGACGGCGGCAAAAACATTCAGTACTTC.

This clonotype was observed many times. This chain uses TRBV12-3 or TRBV12-4 with TRBJ2-5; D unclear. V was cut by 5 bases and J by 1 base, with 8 bases left in between. CDR3 size: 13 residues. The CDR3 nucleotides read TGTGCCAGCAGTCTTGGACCCCAAGAGACCCAGTACTTC. Amino acid sequence: CASSLGPQETQYF.

The chain combines TRBV29-1 with TRBJ2-6; perhaps TRBD1 as D (5 bases). Looked up from germline, CDR1 is SQVTM and CDR2 is ANQGSEA. V lost 5 bases and J lost 2, with 13 bases in between. The CDR3 is made up of 15 amino acids. CDR3 in amino acids: CSVQGSGAGANVLTF. In nucleotides, the CDR3 is TGCAGCGTTCAGGGATCAGGAGCTGGGGCCAACGTCCTGACTTTC.

This clonotype was observed a few times. The chain links TRBV4-1 to TRBJ1-2, with D tentatively TRBD1 (6 bases). Trimming shortened V by 0 bases and J by 8 bases, and 10 bases separated the two germline ends. This CDR3 is built from 13 residues. From germline, CDR1 is MGHRA and CDR2 YSYEKL. As DNA, the CDR3 is TGCGCCAGCAGCCAAGAGGGGGGCTGGGGCTACACCTTC. It yields the protein CASSQEGGWGYTF.

This rearrangement joins TRBV5-1 to TRBJ1-1; D is ambiguous. The CDR3 covers 19 residues. Germline CDR1 is SGHRS and CDR2 is YFSETQ. V dropped 0 bases and J dropped 0 bases, with 21 bases sitting between them. Here the CDR3 reads CASSLALGNRRLMNTEAFF. CDR3 coding DNA: TGCGCCAGCAGCTTGGCACTAGGGAACCGTCGACTCATGAACACTGAAGCTTTCTTT.

This clonotype was observed at least ten times. This rearrangement joins TRBV5-1 to TRBJ2-5; 9 positions agree with TRBD2. With 3 bases clipped from V and 2 bases from J, the junction kept 14 bases outside the gene matches. CDR1 and CDR2 (germline): SGHRS, YFSETQ. The CDR3 sequence is 18 residues long. The DNA of the CDR3 is TGCGCCAGCAGCTCCCTGGCGCTAGCGGGGACCTATCAAGAGACCCAGTACTTC. Protein: CASSSLALAGTYQETQYF.

The rearrangement joins TRBV18 to TRBJ1-1, with D unresolved. Germline V gene sequence: CDR1 KGHSH, CDR2 LQKENI. V lost 3 bases and J lost 11, with 10 bases in between. The CDR3 covers 11 residues. This CDR3 reads CASSPSGMAFF. DNA for the CDR3: TGTGCCAGCTCACCTTCGGGTATGGCTTTCTTT.

This clonotype appeared many times. The chain links TRBV5-1 to TRBJ1-6, with 8 bases that match TRBD1. J gave up 8 bases and V 5 bases, and 6 bases lay outside the gene matches. This CDR3 comprises 14 residues. In germline, CDR1 is SGHRS, CDR2 YFSETQ. The CDR3 nucleotides are TGCGCCAGCAGATCGGACAGGGAATATTCACCCCTCCACTTT. This translates into CASRSDREYSPLHF. Full variable domain (missing parts from reference TRBV5-1 and TRBJ1-6): KAGVTQTPRYLIKTRGQQVTLSCSPISGHRSVSWYQQTPGQGLQFLFEYFSETQRNKGNFPGRFSGRQFSNSRSEMNVSTLELGDSALYLCASRSDREYSPLHFGNGTRLTVT.

This clonotype was counted a few times. The chain couples TRBV7-9 to TRBJ2-7; a weak D match, TRBD2 (5 bases). The CDR3 consists of 13 residues. Germline V gene data show CDR1 as SEHNR and CDR2 as FQNEAQ (reference sequence). V shed 4 bases and J shed 5 bases, with 12 bases lying between them. The CDR3 region has the DNA TGTGCCAGCAGCTCTGCGGGCAGGCACGAGCAGTACGTC. Protein: CASSSAGRHEQYV.

The genes are TRBV4-3 and TRBJ2-4, with D possibly TRBD2 on 7 matching bases. Germline lookup yields CDR1 LGHNA and CDR2 YSLEER. V gave up 0 bases and J gave up 8 bases, with 14 bases separating them. This CDR3 spans 15 amino acids. This CDR3 reads CASSQDQRGGDIQYF. DNA for the CDR3: TGCGCCAGCAGCCAAGATCAACGAGGGGGGGACATTCAGTACTTC.

The rearrangement joins TRBV2 to TRBJ2-1; 14 bases agree with TRBD2. Germline CDR1 is SNHLY and CDR2 is FYNNEI. The CDR3 has 17 amino acids. V trimming: 6 bases; J trimming: 7 bases; junction bases outside the gene matches: 11. CDR3 amino acids: CASRARLAGGRENEQFF. The DNA of the CDR3 is TGTGCCAGCAGGGCTAGACTAGCGGGGGGGCGAGAAAATGAGCAGTTCTTC. Based on the CDR3 plus reference TRBV2 and TRBJ2-1, the full variable domain is EPEVTQTPSHQVTQMGQEVILRCVPISNHLYFYWYRQILGQKVEFLVSFYNNEISEKSEIFDDQFSVERPDGSNFTLKIRSTKLEDSAMYFCASRARLAGGRENEQFFGPGTRLTVL.

This clonotype has more than one count but fewer than ten. J is TRBJ1-5 and V is TRBV20-1; TRBD1 matches at 7 bases. This CDR3 has 15 residues. V lost 6 bases and J lost 5; bases outside the gene matches: 13. Germline V CDR1 and CDR2: DFQATT, SNEGSKA (reference sequence). CDR3: CSASQGGRWDQPQHF. CDR3 DNA: TGCAGTGCGTCGCAAGGGGGCAGGTGGGATCAGCCCCAGCATTTT.

The chain joins TRBV5-5 to TRBJ1-1; D gene uncertain. Germline V gene data show CDR1 as SGHKS and CDR2 as YYEKEE (reference sequence). There are 15 residues in the CDR3. The V and J ends lost 2 bases and 0 bases respectively, with 11 bases between them. In DNA, the CDR3 is TGTGCCAGCAGCTTCTGGACCTACCTGAACACTGAAGCTTTCTTT. This codes for CASSFWTYLNTEAFF.

The gene calls are TRBV5-1 and TRBJ2-6, with D unresolved. From germline, CDR1 is SGHRS and CDR2 YFSETQ. V dropped 5 bases and J dropped 1 base, with 10 bases sitting between them. The CDR3 has 15 residues. The CDR3 spells CASRSAKSGANVLTF. Here the CDR3 DNA reads TGCGCCAGCAGATCGGCCAAATCTGGGGCCAACGTCCTGACTTTC. Complete variable domain (other parts from reference TRBV5-1 and TRBJ2-6): KAGVTQTPRYLIKTRGQQVTLSCSPISGHRSVSWYQQTPGQGLQFLFEYFSETQRNKGNFPGRFSGRQFSNSRSEMNVSTLELGDSALYLCASRSAKSGANVLTFGAGSRLTVL.

CDR3 DNA: TGCAGTGCTAACGACAGAGAGCAGTTCTTC. Amino acid sequence: CSANDREQFF. J is TRBJ2-1 and V is TRBV20-1, with a weak D call TRBD1 (5 bases). The CDR3 runs 10 residues. Per the germline V gene, CDR1 is DFQATT and CDR2 is SNEGSKA (reference sequence). Trimming removed 4 bases at V and 10 bases at J, with 8 bases between.

The chain recombines TRBV12-3 or TRBV12-4 with TRBJ1-1; 7 bases are shared with TRBD1. J gave up 5 bases and V 7 bases, and 4 bases lay outside the gene matches. The CDR3 totals 12 residues. The CDR3 protein is CASTDRDTEAFF. DNA for the CDR3: TGTGCCAGCACAGACAGGGATACTGAAGCTTTCTTT.

Only one count was recorded for this clonotype. This chain joins TRBV15 and TRBJ2-3; TRBD1 might be the D (6 bases). Germline assignment: CDR1 LNHNV and CDR2 YYDKDF (reference sequence). V lost 1 base, J lost 4 bases, and 12 bases lay in between. The CDR3 length is 15 residues. CDR3 sequence reads: CATSRVTGIADTQYF. CDR3 DNA: TGTGCCACCAGCAGAGTTACAGGGATCGCAGATACGCAGTATTTT.

V usage is TRBV20-1 and J usage is TRBJ2-3; TRBD2 matches at 9 bases. Trimming removed 3 bases from V and 8 bases from J; junction bases left unmatched: 15. Germline V gene lookup returns CDR1 DFQATT and CDR2 SNEGSKA (reference sequence). This CDR3 spans 16 amino acids. The CDR3 is CSASGSGGPIIGTQYF. CDR3 sequence (DNA): TGCAGTGCTAGCGGGAGCGGGGGGCCCATAATAGGTACGCAGTATTTT.

This clonotype has just a few counts. The V call is TRBV12-3 or TRBV12-4, the J call TRBJ2-5; D is tentatively TRBD1 or TRBD2 (5 bases each). This CDR3 spans 13 amino acids. The V end lost 5 bases, the J end lost 3 bases, and 10 bases lay between the germline ends. The CDR3 DNA reads as TGTGCCAGCAGTGGGACCGTAGAAGAGACCCAGTACTTC. Amino acid sequence: CASSGTVEETQYF.

The table lists this clonotype with a few counts. The rearrangement links TRBV7-2 to TRBJ2-1, with 9 bases identical to TRBD1. After removal of 6 bases from V and 8 bases from J, the junction contained 8 bases not matched to a gene. The length of the CDR3 is 14 residues. CDR1 SGHTA and CDR2 FQGNSA come from the germline V gene. As DNA, the CDR3 is TGTGCCAGCAGTCGGGACAGGGCGATGGATGAGCAGTTCTTC. Encoded protein: CASSRDRAMDEQFF.

This rearrangement joins TRBV10-3 to TRBJ2-1; a weak D match, TRBD2 (5 bases). Trimming stripped 0 bases from V and 9 bases from J, with 15 bases between. The CDR3 extends over 15 amino acids. CDR1 and CDR2 (germline): ENHRY, SYGVKD. Here the CDR3 reads CAISESVAPTGEQFF. CDR3 bases: TGTGCCATCAGTGAGTCCGTAGCGCCCACGGGTGAGCAGTTCTTC.

The chain is built from TRBV4-2 and TRBJ2-1; 7 positions agree with TRBD2. J lost 2 bases, V lost 1 base, and 5 bases had no gene match. The CDR3 has 16 amino acids. In germline, CDR1 is LGHNA, CDR2 YNFKEQ. The CDR3 protein is CASSQGSGPTYNEQFF. The CDR3 nucleotides are TGTGCCAGCAGCCAAGGTAGCGGGCCTACCTACAATGAGCAGTTCTTC.

This clonotype was counted a few times. The chain recombines TRBV6-1 with TRBJ2-4; D perhaps matches TRBD1 (6 bases). The V and J ends lost 8 bases and 0 bases respectively, with 14 bases between them. The CDR3 sequence is 15 residues long. Germline CDR1 MNHNS, CDR2 SASEGT. This CDR3 is CASRTAPLAKNIQYF. DNA of the CDR3: TGTGCCAGCCGGACAGCCCCACTAGCCAAAAACATTCAGTACTTC.

The sample holds a few counts of this clonotype. The V gene is TRBV7-2, the J gene TRBJ1-1; D unresolved. The CDR3 totals 12 residues. V was trimmed by 4 bases and J by 13 bases, leaving 16 bases between them. Germline V gene data show CDR1 as SGHTA and CDR2 as FQGNSA. The CDR3 reads CASSYPEGDVFF. The CDR3 DNA follows: TGTGCCAGCAGCTACCCTGAGGGAGATGTTTTCTTT.

This rearrangement joins TRBV4-3 to TRBJ1-4, with TRBD1 identical over 9 bases. The CDR3 covers 15 residues. Germline V CDR1 and CDR2: LGHNA, YSLEER. Trimming removed 3 bases from V and 7 bases from J; junction bases left unmatched: 6. CDR3 amino acids: CASSHGWTGAEKLFF. DNA of the CDR3: TGCGCCAGCAGCCATGGCTGGACAGGGGCTGAAAAACTGTTTTTT.